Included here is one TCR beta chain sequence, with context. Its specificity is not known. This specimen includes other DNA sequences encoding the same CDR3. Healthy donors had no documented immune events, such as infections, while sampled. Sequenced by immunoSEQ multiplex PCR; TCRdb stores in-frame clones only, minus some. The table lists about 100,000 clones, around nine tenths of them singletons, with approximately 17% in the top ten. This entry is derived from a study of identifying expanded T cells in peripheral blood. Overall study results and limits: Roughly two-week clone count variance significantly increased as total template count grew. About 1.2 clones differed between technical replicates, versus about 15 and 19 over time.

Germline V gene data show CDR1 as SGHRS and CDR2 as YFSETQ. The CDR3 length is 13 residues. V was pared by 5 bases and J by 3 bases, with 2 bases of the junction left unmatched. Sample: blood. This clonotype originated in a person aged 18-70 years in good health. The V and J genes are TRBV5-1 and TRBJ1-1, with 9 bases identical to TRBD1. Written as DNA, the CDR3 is TGCGCCAGCAGTCGACAGGGGGACACTGAAGCTTTCTTT. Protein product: CASSRQGDTEAFF.